This T cell receptor beta chain was sequenced for a study of CD8+ T cells in alopecia areata. About the study: At a dose of 5 to 10 mg twice daily, oral tofacitinib was given to treated patients.

Isolated RNA was reverse transcribed into cDNA used as the sequencing template. Produced via immunoSEQ multiplex PCR; TCRdb's table is partial and in-frame only. The sample includes tens of thousands of clones, 95% to 97% of them seen just once. Germline V lookup: CDR1 LNHDA, CDR2 SQIVND (reference sequence). V shed 5 bases and J shed 0 bases, with 14 bases lying between them. The CDR3 has 15 residues. The TCR sequence derives from a human donor with alopecia areata. The chain uses TRBV19 and TRBJ2-7; D gene uncertain. Sequences were derived from CD8+ T cells sorted from blood, sampled at week 0. The CDR3 sequence is CASSPGYLGSYEQYF. Here the CDR3 DNA reads TGTGCCAGTAGTCCAGGCTACTTGGGCTCCTACGAGCAGTACTTC.